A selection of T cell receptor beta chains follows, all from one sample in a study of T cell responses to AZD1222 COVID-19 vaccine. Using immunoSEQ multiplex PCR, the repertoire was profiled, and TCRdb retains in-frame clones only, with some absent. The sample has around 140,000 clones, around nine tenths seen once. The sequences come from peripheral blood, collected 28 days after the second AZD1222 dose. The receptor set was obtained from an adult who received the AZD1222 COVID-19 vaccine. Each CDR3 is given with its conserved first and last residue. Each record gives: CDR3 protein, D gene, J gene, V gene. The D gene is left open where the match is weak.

cdr3_aa: CAIRPGDSYEQYF
d_call: -
j_call: TRBJ2-7
v_call: TRBV10-3

cdr3_aa: CATRTSGASNEQFF
d_call: TRBD2
j_call: TRBJ2-1
v_call: TRBV2

cdr3_aa: CAWGRGVLGEAFF
d_call: -
j_call: TRBJ1-1
v_call: TRBV30

cdr3_aa: CASSFRGQWQPQHF
d_call: TRBD1
j_call: TRBJ1-5
v_call: TRBV28

cdr3_aa: CASRQGLNTEAFF
d_call: TRBD1
j_call: TRBJ1-1
v_call: TRBV10-2

cdr3_aa: CAWSKQAGVTDTQYF
d_call: TRBD2
j_call: TRBJ2-3
v_call: TRBV30

cdr3_aa: CASSLEAGVNEQFF
d_call: TRBD2
j_call: TRBJ2-1
v_call: TRBV13

cdr3_aa: CASSFPLEGEQFF
d_call: -
j_call: TRBJ2-1
v_call: TRBV10-2

cdr3_aa: CASSVEPSGTGELFF
d_call: -
j_call: TRBJ2-2
v_call: TRBV9

cdr3_aa: CASRLDRGSWQTEAFF
d_call: TRBD1
j_call: TRBJ1-1
v_call: TRBV2